This T cell receptor beta chain emerged from a study of technical replicates of blood from several donors. Generated by immunoSEQ multiplex PCR, the TCRdb table keeps only in-frame clones and is missing some. The data contain some 74,000 clones, 95% to 97% of them singletons. V lost 3 bases to trimming and J lost 3 bases; unmatched junction nucleotides: 5. Germline CDR1 reads MNHEY; CDR2 reads SMNVEV (reference sequence). The CDR3 spans 16 residues. The TCR comes from a human donor in good health. The sample taken for sequencing was T cells isolated from PBMCs. This chain uses TRBV27 with TRBJ2-1, with TRBD1 matching over 10 bases. The chain's CDR3 is CASSFRQGAFYNEQFF. The CDR3 DNA is TGTGCCAGCAGTTTTAGACAGGGGGCCTTCTACAATGAGCAGTTCTTC.